These 24 T cell receptor beta chains originate from one sample sequenced in a study of PD-1 blockade in classical Hodgkin lymphoma. Time point denoted: cycle 4 day 1 (C4D1), after five to seven weeks of nivolumab. All patients relapsed after autologous stem cell transplantation, and brentuximab vedotin exposure varied. Libraries were prepared by immunoSEQ multiplex PCR; TCRdb keeps only in-frame clonotypes and omits some of them. The sample has roughly 20,000 clones; around three quarters are singletons. The material was peripheral blood mononuclear cells (PBMCs), obtained before the fourth cycle of nivolumab. These receptors were taken from a human donor with classical Hodgkin lymphoma.

This clone occurred once. V is TRBV25-1 and J is TRBJ2-7; unclear D gene. Trimming took off 4 bases at V and 0 bases at J, with 10 bases between the two ends. The CDR3 has 14 amino acids. Germline V CDR1 and CDR2: MGHDK, SYGVNS. CDR3 DNA sequence: TGTGCCAGCAGTGGTATGGGATTCTCCTACGAGCAGTACTTC. Protein sequence: CASSGMGFSYEQYF.

This clone was recorded only once. V and J are TRBV21-1 and TRBJ2-1; the D segment call TRBD1 is taken from the table without a DNA check. TRBV21-1 is given as a pseudogene. The CDR3 contains 16 residues. The CDR3 reads CASVVEQGKIHNEQFF. CDR3 in DNA: TGTGCCAGCGTGGTCGAACAGGGAAAAATTCACAATGAGCAGTTCTTC.

The chain employs TRBV25-1 and TRBJ1-5; D unresolved. V lost 6 bases and J lost 0, with 15 bases in between. This CDR3 is built from 16 residues. Per germline, CDR1 MGHDK and CDR2 SYGVNS. CDR3 region: CASSPKDPYSNQPQHF. As DNA, the CDR3 is TGTGCCAGCAGCCCAAAAGACCCGTATAGCAATCAGCCCCAGCATTTT. Full variable domain (rest looked up from reference TRBV25-1 and TRBJ1-5): EADIYQTPRYLVIGTGKKITLECSQTMGHDKMYWYQQDPGMELHLIHYSYGVNSTEKGDLSSESTVSRIRTEHFPLTLESARPSHTSQYLCASSPKDPYSNQPQHFGDGTRLSIL.

This rearrangement joins TRBV5-6 to TRBJ1-1; D gene unclear. The V gene's germline CDR1 is SGHDT and CDR2 YYEEEE. Trimming pared 3 bases from V and 2 bases from J, leaving 8 bases between. CDR3 length equals 13 residues. The CDR3 bases are TGTGCCAGCAGCTCCGACGCAAACACTGAAGCTTTCTTT. This translates into CASSSDANTEAFF.

This chain joins TRBV2 and TRBJ1-1, with D hard to call. The CDR3 length is 16 residues. Trimming shortened V by 2 bases and J by 0 bases, and 13 bases separated the two germline ends. Germline V lookup: CDR1 SNHLY, CDR2 FYNNEI. The CDR3 coding sequence is TGTGCCAGCAGTGAATTGGTCAGCTTCATGAACACTGAAGCTTTCTTT. This sequence encodes CASSELVSFMNTEAFF. Using reference TRBV2 and TRBJ1-1 for the parts outside the CDR3, the full variable domain is EPEVTQTPSHQVTQMGQEVILRCVPISNHLYFYWYRQILGQKVEFLVSFYNNEISEKSEIFDDQFSVERPDGSNFTLKIRSTKLEDSAMYFCASSELVSFMNTEAFFGQGTRLTVV.

The chain employs TRBV6-6 and TRBJ2-1; D unresolved. Trimming stripped 8 bases from V and 6 bases from J, with 20 bases between. The CDR3 has 15 amino acids. The germline gives CDR1 MNHNY, CDR2 SVGAGI (reference sequence). The CDR3 nucleotides are TGTGCCAGCTTCGAGCGTGGGGTGCTGGGCAATGAGCAGTTCTTC. Translating it yields CASFERGVLGNEQFF.

This rearrangement joins TRBV18 to TRBJ2-7, with no clear D. V shed 3 bases and J shed 4 bases, with 10 bases lying between them. The length of the CDR3 is 13 residues. CDR1 KGHSH and CDR2 LQKENI come from the germline V gene. This chain's CDR3 is CASSPNSGYEQYF. For the CDR3, the DNA is TGTGCCAGCTCACCGAATAGTGGGTACGAGCAGTACTTC.

The CDR3 loop is CASSLGTGEETQYF. The CDR3 region has the DNA TGCGCCAGCAGCTTGGGGACAGGGGAAGAGACCCAGTACTTC. V gene TRBV5-1 combines with J gene TRBJ2-5, with TRBD1 matching over 9 bases. Trimming cost V 0 bases and J 3 bases; bases outside gene matches: 0. Looked up from germline, CDR1 is SGHRS and CDR2 is YFSETQ. CDR3 length: 14 amino acids.

In its sample, this clone was seen once. V gene TRBV10-1 combines with J gene TRBJ2-5, with D perhaps TRBD2 (5 bases). The V gene lost 6 bases and the J gene lost 5 bases, with 13 bases spanning the gap. The germline V gene has CDR1 WNHNN and CDR2 SYGVQD (reference sequence). The length of the CDR3 is 13 residues. CDR3 loop: CASRRTPGETQYF. The CDR3 DNA sequence: TGCGCCAGCAGGCGGACGCCGGGGGAGACCCAGTACTTC.

This chain joins TRBV5-1 and TRBJ2-2; TRBD2 matches 8 bases. Germline trimming cut 5 bases from V and 4 bases from J; bases unmatched to any gene: 7. The CDR3 has 15 residues. Germline assignment: CDR1 SGHRS and CDR2 YFSETQ. The CDR3 region is CASRRSGSVTGELFF. The DNA of the CDR3 is TGCGCCAGCAGAAGGAGCGGGAGTGTCACCGGGGAGCTGTTTTTT.

This sequence joins TRBV2 and TRBJ1-1, with 8 bases lining up with TRBD1. V shed 5 bases, J shed 1 base, and the junction held 3 bases outside the gene matches. CDR1 and CDR2 from the germline V gene are SNHLY and FYNNEI. The CDR3 has 14 amino acids. The CDR3 region has the DNA TGTGCCAGCAGTACAGACAGGGGGAACACTGAAGCTTTCTTT. This gives the protein CASSTDRGNTEAFF.

The chain combines TRBV2 with TRBJ1-5; D call uncertain. Germline CDR1 reads SNHLY; CDR2 reads FYNNEI. V was cut by 6 bases and J by 3 bases, with 15 bases left in between. The CDR3 is 15 amino acids. For the CDR3, the DNA is TGTGCCAGCAGAAAAGAGGGTGACAACAATCAGCCCCAGCATTTT. Its protein product is CASRKEGDNNQPQHF.

The rearrangement links TRBV6-5 to TRBJ1-1; 7 bases line up with TRBD1. After removal of 4 bases from V and 5 bases from J, the junction contained 10 bases not matched to a gene. The CDR3 consists of 15 residues. The germline CDR1 and CDR2 sequences are MNHEY and SVGAGI. CDR3 amino acids: CASSLILTGSTEAFF. The CDR3 nucleotides read TGTGCCAGCAGTTTAATTTTGACAGGGAGTACTGAAGCTTTCTTT.

The J gene is TRBJ2-1, the V gene TRBV7-8, with D tentatively TRBD1 (6 bases). V lost 2 bases to trimming and J lost 2 bases, with 10 bases between them. The CDR3 is made up of 15 amino acids. Germline CDR1 SGHVS, CDR2 FQNEAQ. Written as DNA, the CDR3 is TGTGCCAGCAGCTTAAAAGGGACACCCTACAATGAGCAGTTCTTC. This gives the protein CASSLKGTPYNEQFF.

This clone turned up a few times. This chain joins TRBV28 and TRBJ1-2; TRBD1 matches at 7 bases. CDR1 MDHEN and CDR2 SYDVKM come from the germline V gene. The CDR3 is 13 residues long. J was trimmed by 5 bases and V by 6 bases; bases with no gene match: 6. The CDR3 loop reads CASRPQGQYGYTF. In nucleotides, the CDR3 is TGTGCCAGCAGACCACAGGGGCAGTATGGCTACACCTTC.

This clone was counted once. J is TRBJ2-1 and V is TRBV28; D might be TRBD1 or TRBD2, each matching 6 bases. V dropped 7 bases and J dropped 3 bases, with 13 bases sitting between them. The CDR3 runs to 14 residues. Germline V gene sequence: CDR1 MDHEN, CDR2 SYDVKM. The DNA of the CDR3 is TGTGCCAGCATAAAAGGGGGGAACTACAATGAGCAGTTCTTC. This codes for CASIKGGNYNEQFF.

This clone has more than one count but fewer than ten. The chain has TRBV5-4 and TRBJ2-7; 9 bases agree with TRBD2. The CDR3 totals 16 residues. Germline V CDR1 and CDR2: SGHNT, YYREEE (reference sequence). The ends lost 1 base at V and 0 bases at J; junction bases unmatched: 5. CDR3 region: CASSLIAGGISYEQYF. In nucleotides, the CDR3 is TGTGCCAGCAGCTTGATTGCGGGGGGGATCTCCTACGAGCAGTACTTC.

The chain links TRBV7-9 to TRBJ2-1; D is ambiguous. V lost 3 bases and J 6 bases, leaving 9 bases between the germline ends. The CDR3 spans 13 residues. In germline, CDR1 is SEHNR, CDR2 FQNEAQ (reference sequence). CDR3 DNA: TGTGCCAGCAGCTTGCTATTGAGCAATGAGCAGTTCTTC. Protein product: CASSLLLSNEQFF.

This clone has just a few counts. This chain connects TRBV19 to TRBJ2-7, with D possibly TRBD1 on 6 matching bases. Germline CDR1 and CDR2: LNHDA and SQIVND (reference sequence). The CDR3 length is 16 residues. V lost 5 bases, J lost 2 bases, and 19 bases lay in between. Here the CDR3 reads CASSGPDSPKPYEQYF. The CDR3 DNA is TGTGCCAGTAGTGGTCCGGACAGCCCTAAACCCTACGAGCAGTACTTC.

This sequence joins TRBV7-2 and TRBJ2-1; 8 bases match TRBD1. The germline gives CDR1 SGHTA, CDR2 FQGNSA. This CDR3 is 13 amino acids long. The V gene end was trimmed by 6 bases and the J gene end by 3 bases; junction bases not matched to a gene: 1. CDR3 sequence (DNA): TGTGCCAGCAGGGACAGGGTCTACAATGAGCAGTTCTTC. This sequence encodes CASRDRVYNEQFF. The full variable domain, rest sourced from reference TRBV7-2 and TRBJ2-1, is GAGVSQSPSNKVTEKGKDVELRCDPISGHTALYWYRQSLGQGLEFLIYFQGNSAPDKSGLPSDRFSAERTGGSVSTLTIQRTQQEDSAVYLCASRDRVYNEQFFGPGTRLTVL.

The chain is built from TRBV29-1 and TRBJ2-6; 7 nucleotides align to TRBD2. Germline-derived CDR1 and CDR2 are SQVTM and ANQGSEA. J was trimmed by 0 bases and V by 4 bases; bases with no gene match: 12. The CDR3 contains 18 residues. The CDR3 protein is CSVGHERGSNSGANVLTF. CDR3 nucleotides: TGCAGCGTTGGTCACGAGCGGGGTTCTAACTCTGGGGCCAACGTCCTGACTTTC.

The chain recombines TRBV19 with TRBJ2-3; D is unclear. The CDR3 has 14 amino acids. CDR1 and CDR2 from the germline V gene are LNHDA and SQIVND (reference sequence). V was shortened by 2 bases and J by 2 bases, with 8 bases between the two germline ends. The CDR3 DNA follows: TGTGCCAGTAGTATATACGGTCCCACAGATACGCAGTATTTT. As protein: CASSIYGPTDTQYF.

The chain joins TRBV14 to TRBJ1-3, with D perhaps TRBD1 (6 bases). CDR1 and CDR2 from the germline V gene are SGHDN and FVKESK. The V gene lost 2 bases and the J gene lost 2 bases, with 7 bases spanning the gap. CDR3 size: 14 residues. CDR3 in amino acids: CASSQRQAGNTIYF. CDR3 DNA sequence: TGTGCCAGCAGCCAACGACAGGCTGGAAACACCATATATTTT.

This chain joins TRBV5-1 and TRBJ1-3; tentatively, D is TRBD1 (6 bases). The CDR3 sequence is 16 residues long. CDR1 is SGHRS, CDR2 YFSETQ, per germline. The V end lost 3 bases, the J end lost 0 bases, and 13 bases lay between the germline ends. CDR3 protein: CASSSGVLVSGNTIYF. CDR3 coding DNA: TGCGCCAGCAGCTCAGGGGTGTTAGTCTCTGGAAACACCATATATTTT.